This T cell receptor beta chain was sequenced for a study of T-cell reconstitution after alpha-beta-depleted transplantation in children. Study results and caveats: Several hundred graft clones that had expanded were reportedly the source of alpha-beta T cells about two months after transplant.

This clonotype has at least ten counts. Antigen unknown. The junction shows a germline mismatch at one end, possibly a read error. The CDR3 spans 11 residues. CDR1 is SGHRS, CDR2 YFSETQ, per germline. A TCRbeta library incorporating unique molecular identifiers was prepared. TCRdb reanalysed the PCR reads using MiXCR and keeps one entry per CDR3 protein. The sample contains 350,000 to 500,000 distinct CDR3 sequences, 43% of which appear only once. This TCR was sampled from a girl aged 2-10 years with aplastic anemia, due to receive a stem cell transplant. The specimen comprised PBMCs, sampled before TCRalphabeta/CD19-depleted stem cell transplant. The chain joins TRBV5-1 to TRBJ2-1; 8 bases align to TRBD2. CDR3 sequence: CASSSPTSAAF. In DNA, the CDR3 is TGCGCCAGCAGCAGCCCGACTAGCGCCGCATTC.